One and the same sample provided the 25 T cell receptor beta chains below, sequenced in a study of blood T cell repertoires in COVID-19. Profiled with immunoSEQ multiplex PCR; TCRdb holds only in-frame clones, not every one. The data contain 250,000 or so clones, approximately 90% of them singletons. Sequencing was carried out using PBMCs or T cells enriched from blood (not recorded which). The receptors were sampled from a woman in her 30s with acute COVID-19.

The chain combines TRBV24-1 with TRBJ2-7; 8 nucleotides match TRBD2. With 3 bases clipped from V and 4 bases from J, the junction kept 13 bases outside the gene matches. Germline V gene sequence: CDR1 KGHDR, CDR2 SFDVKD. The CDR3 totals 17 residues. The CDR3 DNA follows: TGTGCCACCAGTGATCCTTGGCGGCGGGAGGACGAGTACGAGCAGTACTTC. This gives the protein CATSDPWRREDEYEQYF.

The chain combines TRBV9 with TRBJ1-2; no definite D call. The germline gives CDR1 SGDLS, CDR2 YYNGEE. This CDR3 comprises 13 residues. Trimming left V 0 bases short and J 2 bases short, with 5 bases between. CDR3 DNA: TGTGCCAGCAGCGTAGTCGGGAACTATGGCTACACCTTC. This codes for CASSVVGNYGYTF.

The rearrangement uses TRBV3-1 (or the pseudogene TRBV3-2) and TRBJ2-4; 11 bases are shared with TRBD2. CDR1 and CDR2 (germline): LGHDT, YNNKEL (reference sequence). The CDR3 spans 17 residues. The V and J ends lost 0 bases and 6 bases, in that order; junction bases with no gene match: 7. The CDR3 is CASSQDLLAGAGNIQYF. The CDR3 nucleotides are TGTGCCAGCAGCCAAGATCTACTAGCGGGAGCGGGAAACATTCAGTACTTC.

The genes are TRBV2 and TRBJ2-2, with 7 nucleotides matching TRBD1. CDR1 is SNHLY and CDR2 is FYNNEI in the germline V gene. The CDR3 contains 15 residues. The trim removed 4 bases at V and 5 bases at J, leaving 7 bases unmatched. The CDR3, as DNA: TGTGCCAGCAGTGCCCAGGGGGATGGGACCGGGGAGCTGTTTTTT. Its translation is CASSAQGDGTGELFF.

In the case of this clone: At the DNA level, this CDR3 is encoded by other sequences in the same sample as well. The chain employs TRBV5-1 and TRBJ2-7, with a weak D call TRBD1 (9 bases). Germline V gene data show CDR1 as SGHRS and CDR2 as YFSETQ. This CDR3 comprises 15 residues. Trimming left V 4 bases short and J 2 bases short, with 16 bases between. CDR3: CASSPGGTGTYEQYF. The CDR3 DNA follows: TGCGCCAGCAGCCCGGGGGGGACAGGGACCTACGAGCAGTACTTC.

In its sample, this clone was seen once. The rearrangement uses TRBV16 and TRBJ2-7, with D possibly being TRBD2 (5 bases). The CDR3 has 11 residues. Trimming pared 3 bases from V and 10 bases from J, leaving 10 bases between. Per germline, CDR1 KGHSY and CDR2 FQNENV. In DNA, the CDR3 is TGTGCCAGCAGCCAGAGGGTCGAACAGTACTTC. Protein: CASSQRVEQYF.

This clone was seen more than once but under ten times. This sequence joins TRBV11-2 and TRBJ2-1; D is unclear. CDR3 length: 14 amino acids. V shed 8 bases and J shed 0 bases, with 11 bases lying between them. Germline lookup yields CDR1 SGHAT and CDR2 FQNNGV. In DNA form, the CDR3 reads TGTGCCAGCCGTGGGCTAAGCTCCTACAATGAGCAGTTCTTC. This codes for CASRGLSSYNEQFF. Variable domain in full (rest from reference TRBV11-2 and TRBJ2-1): EAGVAQSPRYKIIEKRQSVAFWCNPISGHATLYWYQQILGQGPKLLIQFQNNGVVDDSQLPKDRFSAERLKGVDSTLKIQPAKLEDSAVYLCASRGLSSYNEQFFGPGTRLTVL.

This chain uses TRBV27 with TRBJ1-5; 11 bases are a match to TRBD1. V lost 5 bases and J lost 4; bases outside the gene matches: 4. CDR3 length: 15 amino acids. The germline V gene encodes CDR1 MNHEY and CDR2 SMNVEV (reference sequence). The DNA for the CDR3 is TGTGCCAGCAGTGAAGGGACAGGGGGGAATCAGCCCCAGCATTTT. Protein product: CASSEGTGGNQPQHF.

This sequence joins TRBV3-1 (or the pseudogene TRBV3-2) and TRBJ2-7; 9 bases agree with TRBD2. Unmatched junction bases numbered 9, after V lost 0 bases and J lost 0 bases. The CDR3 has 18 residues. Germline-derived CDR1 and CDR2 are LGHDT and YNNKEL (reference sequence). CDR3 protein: CASSQDPAGGSSSYEQYF. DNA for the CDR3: TGTGCCAGCAGCCAAGATCCTGCGGGAGGGTCGAGCTCCTACGAGCAGTACTTC.

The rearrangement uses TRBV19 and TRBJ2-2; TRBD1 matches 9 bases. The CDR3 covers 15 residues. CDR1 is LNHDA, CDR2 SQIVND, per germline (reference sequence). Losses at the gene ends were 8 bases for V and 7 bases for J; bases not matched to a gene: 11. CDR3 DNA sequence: TGTGCCAGTGAAGCCGGGACAGGGTATATCGGGGAGCTGTTTTTT. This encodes CASEAGTGYIGELFF.

CDR3: CASSPPGTGAGELFF. The DNA of the CDR3 is TGTGCCAGCAGCCCCCCCGGGACAGGGGCCGGGGAGCTGTTTTTT. The chain links TRBV9 to TRBJ2-2, with 10 bases matching TRBD1. The CDR3 contains 15 residues. Germline V gene lookup returns CDR1 SGDLS and CDR2 YYNGEE. V gave up 4 bases and J gave up 6 bases; unmatched junction bases: 6.

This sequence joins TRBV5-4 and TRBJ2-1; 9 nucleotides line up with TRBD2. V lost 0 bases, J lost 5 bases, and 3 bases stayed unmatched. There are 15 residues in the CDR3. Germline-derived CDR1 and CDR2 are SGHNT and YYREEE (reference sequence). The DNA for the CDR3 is TGTGCCAGCAGCTTGGATAGCGGGAGCCACAATGAGCAGTTCTTC. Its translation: CASSLDSGSHNEQFF.

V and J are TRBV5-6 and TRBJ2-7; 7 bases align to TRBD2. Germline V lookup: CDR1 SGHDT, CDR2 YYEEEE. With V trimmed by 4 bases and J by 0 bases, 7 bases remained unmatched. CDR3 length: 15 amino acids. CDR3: CASSTASGSSYEQYF. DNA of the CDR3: TGTGCCAGCAGCACCGCTAGCGGTAGCTCCTACGAGCAGTACTTC.

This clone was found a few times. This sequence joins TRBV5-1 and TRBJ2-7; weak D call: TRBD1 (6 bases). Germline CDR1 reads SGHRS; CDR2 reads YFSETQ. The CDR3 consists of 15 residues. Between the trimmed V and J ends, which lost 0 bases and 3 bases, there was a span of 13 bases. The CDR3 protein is CASSLAVDRSYEQYF. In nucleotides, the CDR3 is TGCGCCAGCAGCTTGGCCGTGGACAGAAGCTACGAGCAGTACTTC.

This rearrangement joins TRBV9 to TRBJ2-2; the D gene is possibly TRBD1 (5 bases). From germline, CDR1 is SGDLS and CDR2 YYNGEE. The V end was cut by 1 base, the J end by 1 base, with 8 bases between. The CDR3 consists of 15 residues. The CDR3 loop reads CASSVRGQNTGELFF. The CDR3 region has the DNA TGTGCCAGCAGCGTAAGGGGCCAGAACACCGGGGAGCTGTTTTTT.

The chain's CDR3 is CASSSSGMVGTEAFF. CDR3 DNA: TGTGCCAGCAGTTCCTCAGGGATGGTGGGCACTGAAGCTTTCTTT. The chain employs TRBV27 and TRBJ1-1; weak D call: TRBD1 (5 bases). V lost 4 bases, J lost 4 bases, and 16 bases lay in between. The CDR3 consists of 15 residues. Germline V CDR1 and CDR2: MNHEY, SMNVEV (reference sequence).

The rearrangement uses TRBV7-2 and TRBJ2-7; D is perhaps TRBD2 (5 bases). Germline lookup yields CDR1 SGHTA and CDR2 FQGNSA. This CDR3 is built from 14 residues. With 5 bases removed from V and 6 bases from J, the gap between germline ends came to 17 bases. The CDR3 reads CASSPDYDRPEQYF. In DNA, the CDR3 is TGTGCCAGCAGCCCAGACTACGACCGGCCCGAGCAGTACTTC.

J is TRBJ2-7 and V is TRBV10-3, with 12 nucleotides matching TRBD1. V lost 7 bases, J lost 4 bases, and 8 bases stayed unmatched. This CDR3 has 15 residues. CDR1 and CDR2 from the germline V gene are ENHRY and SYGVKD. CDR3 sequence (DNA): TGTGCCATCAACAAGGGACAGGGGGCAGGGTACGAGCAGTACTTC. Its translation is CAINKGQGAGYEQYF.

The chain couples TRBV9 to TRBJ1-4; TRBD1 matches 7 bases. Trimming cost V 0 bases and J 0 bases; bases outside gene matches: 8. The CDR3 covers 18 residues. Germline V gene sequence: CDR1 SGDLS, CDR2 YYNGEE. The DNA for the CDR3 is TGTGCCAGCAGCGTAGGGGGGACAGATAAAGCAACTAATGAAAAACTGTTTTTT. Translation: CASSVGGTDKATNEKLFF.

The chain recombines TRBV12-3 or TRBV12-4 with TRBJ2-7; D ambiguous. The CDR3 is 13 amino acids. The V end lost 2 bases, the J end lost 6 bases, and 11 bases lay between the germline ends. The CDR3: CASSLFQVSEQYF. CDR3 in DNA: TGTGCCAGCAGTTTATTCCAGGTTTCCGAGCAGTACTTC.

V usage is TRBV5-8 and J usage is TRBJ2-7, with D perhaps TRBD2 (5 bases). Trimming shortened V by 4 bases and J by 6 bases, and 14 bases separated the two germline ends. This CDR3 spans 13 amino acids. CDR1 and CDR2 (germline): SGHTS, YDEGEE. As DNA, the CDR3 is TGTGCCAGCAGCCGGAGGTCGCGGGTCGAGCAGTACTTC. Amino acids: CASSRRSRVEQYF.

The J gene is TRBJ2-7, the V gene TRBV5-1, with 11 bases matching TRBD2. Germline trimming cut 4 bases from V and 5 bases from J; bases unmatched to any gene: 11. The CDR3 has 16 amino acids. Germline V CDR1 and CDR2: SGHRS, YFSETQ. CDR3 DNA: TGCGCCAGCAGCGCCATACTAGCGGGAGAACAGGACGAGCAGTACTTC. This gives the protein CASSAILAGEQDEQYF. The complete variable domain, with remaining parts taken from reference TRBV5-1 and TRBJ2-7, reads KAGVTQTPRYLIKTRGQQVTLSCSPISGHRSVSWYQQTPGQGLQFLFEYFSETQRNKGNFPGRFSGRQFSNSRSEMNVSTLELGDSALYLCASSAILAGEQDEQYFGPGTRLTVT.

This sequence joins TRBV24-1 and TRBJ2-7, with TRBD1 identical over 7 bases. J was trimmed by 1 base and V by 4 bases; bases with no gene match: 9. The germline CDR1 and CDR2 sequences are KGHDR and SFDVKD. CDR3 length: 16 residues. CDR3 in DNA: TGTGCCACCAGTGACCCGACAGGGCCCAAATCCTACGAGCAGTACTTC. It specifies CATSDPTGPKSYEQYF.

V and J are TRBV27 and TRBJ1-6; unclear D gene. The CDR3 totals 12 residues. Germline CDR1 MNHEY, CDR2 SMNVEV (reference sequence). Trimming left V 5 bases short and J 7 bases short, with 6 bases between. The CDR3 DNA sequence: TGTGCCAGCAGTCCGTCGAATTCACCCCTCCACTTT. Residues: CASSPSNSPLHF.

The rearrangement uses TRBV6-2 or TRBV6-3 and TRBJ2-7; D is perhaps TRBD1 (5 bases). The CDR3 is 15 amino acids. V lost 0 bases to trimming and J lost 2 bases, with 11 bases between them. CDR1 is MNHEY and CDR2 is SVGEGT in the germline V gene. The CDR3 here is CASSYSGQGTYEQYF. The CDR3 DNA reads TGTGCCAGCAGTTACTCGGGGCAGGGTACCTACGAGCAGTACTTC.